Each of the 23 T cell receptor beta chains below was sequenced from the same sample in a study of T cell responses to AZD1222 COVID-19 vaccine. Sequencing was performed with immunoSEQ multiplex PCR; in TCRdb, only in-frame clones are kept and a portion is missing. The sample has roughly 120,000 clones; 85% to 90% are singletons. The sequences come from peripheral blood, collected on day 0 of AZD1222 vaccination. The receptor set was obtained from an adult in good health.

This clone was picked up one time. In nucleotides, the CDR3 is TGTGCCAGCAGTCCAGGGGCAGGAGGCGGCTACACCTTC. Amino acid sequence: CASSPGAGGGYTF. The chain uses TRBV27 and TRBJ1-2, with D possibly matching TRBD1 (6 bases). Per the germline V gene, CDR1 is MNHEY and CDR2 is SMNVEV (reference sequence). The CDR3 sequence is 13 residues long. V lost 5 bases and J lost 8, with 15 bases in between.

This chain links TRBV4-2 with TRBJ1-6; D gene ambiguous. Germline lookup yields CDR1 LGHNA and CDR2 YNFKEQ. V was cut by 0 bases and J by 10 bases, with 7 bases left in between. This CDR3 contains 13 residues. The CDR3 bases are TGTGCCAGCAGCCAAGATAGGGAGTCACCCCTCCACTTT. It specifies CASSQDRESPLHF.

This chain joins TRBV4-3 and TRBJ2-5; possible D gene TRBD2, 6 bases. Trimming took off 0 bases at V and 5 bases at J, with 22 bases between the two ends. Looked up from germline, CDR1 is LGHNA and CDR2 is YSLEER. The CDR3 consists of 18 residues. This CDR3 reads CASSQDPTGTRPRETQYF. For the CDR3, the DNA is TGCGCCAGCAGCCAAGATCCGACCGGGACTCGACCTAGGGAGACCCAGTACTTC.

This clone appeared once. The J gene is TRBJ2-4, the V gene TRBV6-5; possible D gene TRBD2, 6 bases. Germline CDR1 reads MNHEY; CDR2 reads SVGAGI. The CDR3 sequence is 15 residues long. Trimming pared 6 bases from V and 2 bases from J, leaving 14 bases between. CDR3 DNA: TGTGCCAGCAGAACTGGGGGGAGCACCAAAAACATTCAGTACTTC. Protein product: CASRTGGSTKNIQYF.

This sequence joins TRBV4-2 and TRBJ2-7; D ambiguous. This CDR3 comprises 15 residues. V lost 0 bases to trimming and J lost 3 bases, with 12 bases between them. Per the germline V gene, CDR1 is LGHNA and CDR2 is YNFKEQ. This CDR3 is CASSQEGVTNYEQYF. CDR3 bases: TGTGCCAGCAGCCAAGAAGGTGTAACTAACTACGAGCAGTACTTC.

This chain uses TRBV5-1 with TRBJ2-3, with D perhaps matching TRBD1 (5 bases). V lost 0 bases to trimming and J lost 6 bases, with 11 bases between them. This CDR3 has 14 residues. Germline values: CDR1 SGHRS, CDR2 YFSETQ. CDR3 region: CASSLGQSFDTQYF. In nucleotides, the CDR3 is TGCGCCAGCAGCTTGGGACAGTCCTTCGATACGCAGTATTTT.

The chain combines TRBV29-1 with TRBJ2-5; TRBD2 aligns across 11 bases. With 3 bases clipped from V and 7 bases from J, the junction kept 13 bases outside the gene matches. This CDR3 has 16 residues. From germline, CDR1 is SQVTM and CDR2 ANQGSEA. This CDR3 is CSVDLVRHGTSGTQYF. The CDR3 DNA is TGCAGCGTTGATTTGGTCAGGCACGGGACTAGCGGGACCCAGTACTTC.

V is TRBV7-2 and J is TRBJ2-5; D gene unclear. Looked up from germline, CDR1 is SGHTA and CDR2 is FQGNSA. This CDR3 is 13 amino acids long. Deletions cut 5 bases from V and 3 bases from J, with 10 bases between. The CDR3 sequence: CASSEARKETQYF. The CDR3 nucleotides read TGTGCCAGCAGCGAAGCCCGGAAAGAGACCCAGTACTTC. Full variable domain (remainder filled in from reference TRBV7-2 and TRBJ2-5): GAGVSQSPSNKVTEKGKDVELRCDPISGHTALYWYRQSLGQGLEFLIYFQGNSAPDKSGLPSDRFSAERTGGSVSTLTIQRTQQEDSAVYLCASSEARKETQYFGPGTRLLVL.

The J gene is TRBJ2-1, the V gene TRBV5-6; D is ambiguous. This CDR3 contains 16 residues. Trimming shortened V by 0 bases and J by 8 bases, and 18 bases separated the two germline ends. CDR1 SGHDT and CDR2 YYEEEE come from the germline V gene. The CDR3 is CASSLAPGPVRDEQFF. The CDR3 DNA follows: TGTGCCAGCAGCTTGGCCCCGGGCCCAGTAAGAGATGAGCAGTTCTTC.

V is TRBV18 and J is TRBJ2-3; 8 positions agree with TRBD1. There are 13 residues in the CDR3. Germline loops: CDR1 KGHSH, CDR2 LQKENI. For the CDR3, the DNA is TGTGCAGCCGGACAGGGTGTTACAGATACGCAGTATTTT. Its protein is CAAGQGVTDTQYF.

The gene calls are TRBV18 and TRBJ2-7, with unresolved D. Germline loops: CDR1 KGHSH, CDR2 LQKENI. Trimming took 2 bases from V and 4 from J, leaving 6 bases between them. The CDR3 is 12 residues long. The CDR3 reads CASSPGLYEQYF. The CDR3 DNA is TGTGCCAGCTCACCAGGCCTGTACGAGCAGTACTTC.

In this sample, this clone turned up a few times. The J gene is TRBJ2-7, the V gene TRBV11-2; D unresolved. Trimming removed 3 bases from V and 6 bases from J, with 6 bases in between. This CDR3 region has 11 residues. Germline values: CDR1 SGHAT, CDR2 FQNNGV. The CDR3 reads CASSFGPEQYF. CDR3 nucleotide sequence: TGTGCCAGCAGCTTTGGCCCCGAGCAGTACTTC.

About this clone: In the same sample, other DNA sequences code for this CDR3. The rearrangement links TRBV6-5 to TRBJ2-3; D uncertain. Germline-derived CDR1 and CDR2 are MNHEY and SVGAGI. The V and J ends lost 0 bases and 1 base respectively, with 5 bases between them. This CDR3 spans 14 amino acids. CDR3: CASSYSGGTDTQYF. The CDR3 nucleotides are TGTGCCAGCAGTTACTCTGGGGGCACAGATACGCAGTATTTT.

The genes are TRBV5-1 and TRBJ2-1; unclear D gene. The germline V and J ends were trimmed by 0 bases and 0 bases, with 7 bases remaining between them. Germline V CDR1 and CDR2: SGHRS, YFSETQ. The CDR3 is 15 amino acids. The CDR3 DNA follows: TGCGCCAGCAGCTTGGAAACAAGCTCCTACAATGAGCAGTTCTTC. Protein: CASSLETSSYNEQFF.

V usage is TRBV15 and J usage is TRBJ1-1; D remains unclear. Looked up from germline, CDR1 is LNHNV and CDR2 is YYDKDF (reference sequence). The CDR3 spans 13 residues. V shed 1 base and J shed 4 bases, with 7 bases lying between them. The chain's CDR3 is CATSRAPGTEAFF. The DNA of the CDR3 is TGTGCCACCAGCAGAGCACCCGGCACTGAAGCTTTCTTT.

The rearrangement links TRBV30 to TRBJ1-1; tentative D call: TRBD1 (5 bases). CDR1 is GTSNPN and CDR2 is SVGIG in the germline V gene (reference sequence). Trimming shortened V by 0 bases and J by 4 bases, and 15 bases separated the two germline ends. The CDR3 extends over 15 amino acids. This CDR3 is CAWSVGYGAGTEAFF. CDR3 DNA sequence: TGTGCCTGGAGTGTTGGGTATGGGGCCGGCACTGAAGCTTTCTTT.

The chain joins TRBV11-2 to TRBJ2-4; 7 bases are a match to TRBD2. The CDR3 has 18 residues. Germline V gives CDR1 SGHAT, CDR2 FQNNGV. With V trimmed by 0 bases and J by 8 bases, 16 bases remained unmatched. In DNA form, the CDR3 reads TGTGCCAGCAGCTTAGAGGTGTTGGGGGGGGAAGATTTGGACATTCAGTACTTC. Encoded protein: CASSLEVLGGEDLDIQYF.

This chain links TRBV18 with TRBJ2-7; TRBD1 aligns across 11 bases. This CDR3 has 15 residues. Looked up from germline, CDR1 is KGHSH and CDR2 is LQKENI. With 0 bases clipped from V and 3 bases from J, the junction kept 1 base outside the gene matches. The CDR3 bases are TGTGCCAGCTCACCACCCGGGACAGGGGGCTACGAGCAGTACTTC. This translates into CASSPPGTGGYEQYF.

V and J are TRBV10-3 and TRBJ2-3; 9 nucleotides align to TRBD2. CDR3 length: 17 amino acids. CDR1 and CDR2 (germline): ENHRY, SYGVKD. J was trimmed by 3 bases and V by 8 bases; bases with no gene match: 15. The CDR3 protein is CAIRGPGAGGSTDTQYF. CDR3 coding DNA: TGTGCCATCCGGGGGCCCGGGGCGGGAGGGTCTACAGATACGCAGTATTTT.

This sequence joins TRBV6-5 and TRBJ1-1; D gene uncertain. Germline V lookup: CDR1 MNHEY, CDR2 SVGAGI. The CDR3 covers 11 residues. Trimming removed 2 bases at V and 8 bases at J, with 6 bases between. DNA of the CDR3: TGTGCCAGCAGTTACCGAGCAGAAGCTTTCTTT. Translating gives CASSYRAEAFF.

CDR3 sequence: CASSLARGSLDTQYF. CDR3 coding DNA: TGTGCCAGCAGCTTGGCCCGGGGATCGCTAGATACGCAGTATTTT. V usage is TRBV5-6 and J usage is TRBJ2-3; possible D gene TRBD2, 5 bases. The CDR3 extends over 15 amino acids. Deletions cut 0 bases from V and 5 bases from J, with 13 bases between. CDR1 and CDR2 (germline): SGHDT, YYEEEE. The full variable domain, its missing parts supplied by reference TRBV5-6 and TRBJ2-3, is DAGVTQSPTHLIKTRGQQVTLRCSPKSGHDTVSWYQQALGQGPQFIFQYYEEEERQRGNFPDRFSGHQFPNYSSELNVNALLLGDSALYLCASSLARGSLDTQYFGPGTRLTVL.

This clone was picked up a small number of times. DNA for the CDR3: TGTGCCAGCAGCGTAGACCGAGATACGCAGTATTTT. It encodes CASSVDRDTQYF. The chain employs TRBV7-8 and TRBJ2-3; D remains ambiguous. Trimming removed 5 bases at V and 5 bases at J, with 8 bases between. The CDR3 is 12 amino acids. Germline assignment: CDR1 SGHVS and CDR2 FQNEAQ.

The chain joins TRBV4-1 to TRBJ2-5; 9 positions match TRBD1. Germline CDR1 MGHRA, CDR2 YSYEKL. V shed 8 bases and J 4 bases; nucleotides not matched to a gene: 11. CDR3 size: 15 residues. CDR3 nucleotide sequence: TGCGCCAGCCGTTCCCCGGGACAGGGAGTAGAGACCCAGTACTTC. Translating it yields CASRSPGQGVETQYF.